Below, 10 T cell receptor beta chains from the same sample are listed, as sequenced in a study of shared clonotypes between healthy human individuals. TCRdb's table, derived via immunoSEQ multiplex PCR, lists solely in-frame clones and lacks some. Of about 490,000 clones in the sample, 81% were seen once. Specimen: PBMCs. These receptors were taken from a woman aged 40 to 50 in good health. Some clones in this sample may be carry-over from other donors' samples.

This clone occurred many times. The chain couples TRBV15 to TRBJ2-7; possibly TRBD1 for D (5 bases). The V end was cut by 6 bases, the J end by 0 bases, with 21 bases between. The CDR3 contains 17 residues. Looked up from germline, CDR1 is LNHNV and CDR2 is YYDKDF (reference sequence). The CDR3 spells CATSPNPPGYNSYEQYF. CDR3 DNA sequence: TGTGCCACCAGTCCTAACCCCCCAGGGTACAACTCCTACGAGCAGTACTTC.

Concerning this clone: It differs at one base from a far larger clone, so likely a read error. Lacking the conserved final phenylalanine or tryptophan, this CDR3 likely reflects a read error. This sequence joins TRBV27 and TRBJ1-1; 7 bases map to TRBD1. The CDR3 runs 15 residues. The germline CDR1 and CDR2 sequences are MNHEY and SMNVEV (reference sequence). The junction had 6 bases not matched to a gene; V was cut back by 2 bases and J by 3 bases. The CDR3: CASSLTGTAYTEAFS. In DNA form, the CDR3 reads TGTGCCAGCAGTTTAACCGGGACAGCATACACTGAAGCTTTCTCT.

Note on this clone: A far larger clone is one nucleotide away, so this likely arose from a read error. The rearrangement joins TRBV30 to TRBJ1-5; the D gene is possibly TRBD1 (5 bases). CDR1 GTSNPN and CDR2 SVGIG come from the germline V gene (reference sequence). This CDR3 has 13 amino acids. In DNA, the CDR3 is TGTGCCTGGAATATGGGGGGTAATCAGCTCCAGCATTTT. Its translation: CAWNMGGNQLQHF.

As concerns this clone: With only one base between it and a far larger clone, this is likely a read error. V gene TRBV5-1 combines with J gene TRBJ2-2, with D maybe TRBD2 (7 bases). CDR1 SGHRS and CDR2 YFSETQ come from the germline V gene. The length of the CDR3 is 13 residues. In DNA form, the CDR3 reads TGCGCCAGCAGCCCAACGAGGGGAGGGGGGCTGTTTTTT. Translated, it gives CASSPTRGGGLFF.

V usage is TRBV19 and J usage is TRBJ1-5, with D uncertain. Trimming took off 5 bases at V and 3 bases at J, with 11 bases between the two ends. This CDR3 comprises 14 residues. Germline values: CDR1 LNHDA, CDR2 SQIVND (reference sequence). In DNA, the CDR3 is TGTGCCAGTAGTCCAGGACCCCACAATCAGCCCCAGCATTTT. Protein sequence: CASSPGPHNQPQHF.

The chain is built from TRBV21-1 and TRBJ2-4; TRBD1, the table's D call, lacks a check against the DNA. TRBV21-1 is designated a pseudogene. This CDR3 is built from 12 residues. CDR3 in amino acids: CASIDRTNIQYF. The CDR3 DNA reads TGTGCCAGCATCGACAGGACGAACATTCAGTACTTC.

The chain employs TRBV5-1 and TRBJ1-2, with TRBD1 matching 8 bases. This CDR3 is built from 13 residues. CDR1 is SGHRS and CDR2 is YFSETQ in the germline V gene. V lost 3 bases to trimming and J lost 6 bases; unmatched junction nucleotides: 4. The CDR3 nucleotides read TGCGCCAGCAGCTCGCAGGGGGCAGATGGCTACACCTTC. Protein: CASSSQGADGYTF.

The J gene is TRBJ1-2, the V gene TRBV7-9; possibly TRBD1 for D (6 bases). The length of the CDR3 is 14 residues. The V end lost 5 bases, the J end lost 3 bases, and 13 bases lay between the germline ends. CDR1 SEHNR and CDR2 FQNEAQ come from the germline V gene (reference sequence). CDR3 sequence (DNA): TGTGCCAGCAGCGAGCACAGGGCTGACTATGGCTACACCTTC. The encoded protein is CASSEHRADYGYTF.

This rearrangement joins TRBV18 to TRBJ1-3; D gene unclear. With 3 bases removed from V and 0 bases from J, the gap between germline ends came to 9 bases. The CDR3 consists of 15 residues. CDR1 is KGHSH, CDR2 LQKENI, per germline. The CDR3 region is CASSPEQTSGNTIYF. The CDR3, as DNA: TGTGCCAGCTCACCCGAACAGACCTCTGGAAACACCATATATTTT.

The chain uses TRBV30 and TRBJ2-3, with a tentative D call TRBD2 (6 bases). The CDR3 loop spans 14 amino acids. The V gene lost 3 bases and the J gene lost 4 bases, with 14 bases spanning the gap. Germline assignment: CDR1 GTSNPN and CDR2 SVGIG (reference sequence). CDR3 coding DNA: TGTGCCTGGAGCGACGAGACTAGTGCAGATACGCAGTATTTT. Translated, it gives CAWSDETSADTQYF.